This is a list of T cell receptor beta chains from one sample in a study of Graves' ophthalmopathy and Graves' hyperthyroidism. A single record per CDR3 protein comes from TCRdb applying MiXCR to the multiplex PCR reads. This table holds 660,000 or so distinct CDR3 sequences, 35% to 50% found once. The sample comprised peripheral blood. These receptors were collected from an adult man with Graves' ophthalmopathy. The CDR3 runs from the conserved cysteine through the conserved F or W. The order of the fields is V gene, D gene, J gene, clone size, CDR3 DNA, CDR3 protein. D genes are given only for firm matches. Clone size is stated in some rows and not others, as once, few, many or a class when expanded.

>TRBV7-2|NA|TRBJ2-6|NA
TGTGCCAGCAGCGTAGGTTCAGGGGATGGGGCCAACGTCCTGACTTTC
CASSVGSGDGANVLTF
>TRBV5-6|TRBD1|TRBJ1-4|NA
TGTGCCAGCTGCTTGAGCCGGGACAGAGGGGAAAAACTGTTTTTT
CASCLSRDRGEKLFF
>TRBV20-1|NA|TRBJ2-5|NA
TGCAGTGCTAGGGAGGTAGCATGGGAGACCCAGTACTTC
CSAREVAWETQYF
>TRBV24-1|NA|TRBJ2-5|NA
TGTGCCACCAGTGCGCCAGGGGTTTCCGGGGAGACCCAGTACTTC
CATSAPGVSGETQYF
>TRBV25-1|NA|TRBJ2-2|NA
TGTGCCAGCAGCTTTTTTGCGCTGACCGGGGAGCTGTTTTTT
CASSFFALTGELFF
>TRBV4-1|TRBD1|TRBJ1-1|few
TGCGCCAGCAGCCCTGTGGGACAGGCAGACACTGAAGCTTTCTTT
CASSPVGQADTEAFF
>TRBV7-8|NA|TRBJ1-3|NA
TGTGCCAGCAGCCCCAGACTAGCGGGGTACACCATATATTTT
CASSPRLAGYTIYF
>TRBV9|TRBD1|TRBJ1-1|NA
TGTGCCAGCCAAAGGACAGGGGGCTCTGAAGCTTTCTTT
CASQRTGGSEAFF
>TRBV3-1|TRBD1|TRBJ2-5|NA
TGTGCCAGCAGCCAAGAATGGGGACAGCAAGAGACCCAGTACTTC
CASSQEWGQQETQYF
>TRBV19|NA|TRBJ1-1|NA
TGTGCCAGTAGTATGACAGGACGTGGCTATGAAGCTTTCTTT
CASSMTGRGYEAFF
>TRBV2|NA|TRBJ1-5|NA
TGTGCCAGCAGCCTAGCGGGAGGGATCAATCAGCCCCAGCATTTT
CASSLAGGINQPQHF
>TRBV20-1|NA|TRBJ2-5|NA
TGCAGTGCCTCGTCCCTTGGTCGAGAGACCCAGTACTTC
CSASSLGRETQYF
>TRBV6-6|NA|TRBJ2-5|NA
TGTGCCATCAGTGAGCTGGCTAATCAGCCCCAGTACTTC
CAISELANQPQYF
>TRBV5-8|NA|TRBJ2-6|many
TGTGCCAGCAGCCCACCATCAAACGGAGGGGCCAACGTCCTGACTTTC
CASSPPSNGGANVLTF
>TRBV7-9|NA|TRBJ1-1|many
TGTGCCAGCAGCTTAGAGTCCGGGGCCTTACTTGAAGCTTTCTTT
CASSLESGALLEAFF
>TRBV7-2|NA|TRBJ1-1|NA
TGTGCCAGCAGCCCTTGGGGGGAAGGGAACACTGAAGCTTTCTTT
CASSPWGEGNTEAFF
>TRBV29-1|TRBD1|TRBJ2-7|NA
TGCAGCCAAGGTGGGACAGGGAACGAGCAGTACTTC
CSQGGTGNEQYF
>TRBV11-2|NA|TRBJ1-6|many
TGTGCCAGCAGCTTAGGAGGGGCAACTTCACCCCTCCACTTT
CASSLGGATSPLHF
>TRBV19|NA|TRBJ2-7|NA
TGTGCCAGTAGTCCCGGGGGCACCGGGGAGCAGTACTTC
CASSPGGTGEQYF
>TRBV6-6|NA|TRBJ1-3|few
TGTGCCAGCAGTTTTCCAGGACACCCCCGAACCTCTGGAAACACCATATATTTT
CASSFPGHPRTSGNTIYF
>TRBV15|NA|TRBJ1-2|NA
NA
CATSRDFCASGTHGGYTF
>TRBV15|NA|TRBJ1-1|many
TGTGCCACCAGTAAGGCCCCCCCCCCCAGAGACACTGAAGCTTTCTTT
CATSKAPPPRDTEAFF
>TRBV6-6|NA|TRBJ1-4|many
TGTGCCAGCAGACGCCACAGGGTCCCTAATGAAAAACTGTTTTTT
CASRRHRVPNEKLFF
>TRBV7-2|TRBD2|TRBJ2-3|NA
TGTGCCAGCAGCCGAAGCGGGGGGCAGCAGGGAGATACGCAGTATTTT
CASSRSGGQQGDTQYF
>TRBV25-1|TRBD1|TRBJ1-2|NA
TGTGCCACCCCTGCGGCAGGGGGCTTTGGCTACACCTTC
CATPAAGGFGYTF
>TRBV29-1|NA|TRBJ1-1|many
TGCAGCGTTGAAGCGGCTGAAGCTTTCTTT
CSVEAAEAFF
>TRBV5-1|TRBD1|TRBJ1-1|few
TGCGCCAGCAGGGGGACAGGGACTCTGGCAGCTTTCTTT
CASRGTGTLAAFF
>TRBV2|NA|TRBJ2-7|NA
TGTGCCAGCAGTGAAAGGCAGCCCGAGCAGTACTTC
CASSERQPEQYF
>TRBV15|NA|TRBJ1-2|many
TGTGCCACCAGCAGACCCACCGTACGAGGGACCCAGCCTGGCTACACCTTC
CATSRPTVRGTQPGYTF
>TRBV29-1|NA|TRBJ1-1|many
TGCAGCGTTCGGGAGACAGGAGGGACTGAAGCTTTCTTT
CSVRETGGTEAFF
>TRBV10-3|NA|TRBJ2-6|NA
TGTGCCAGCAGTTACGCGGCCGGCGCCCCCAACGTCCTGACTTTC
CASSYAAGAPNVLTF
>TRBV5-6|NA|TRBJ1-6|many
TGTGCCAGCAGCTTCGGAGCATCACCCCTCCACTTT
CASSFGASPLHF
>TRBV7-3|NA|TRBJ2-2|many
TGTGCCAGCAGCTTAGTTCACACCGGGGAGCTGTTTTTT
CASSLVHTGELFF
>TRBV11-2|NA|TRBJ1-5|NA
TGTGCCAGCAGCTTAGATCGGGACAGCAATCAGCCCCAGCATTTT
CASSLDRDSNQPQHF
>TRBV20-1|NA|TRBJ1-1|many
TGCAGTGCTAGAGGGCTGTCGAACACTGAAGCTTTCTTT
CSARGLSNTEAFF
>TRBV6-1|TRBD1|TRBJ1-2|few
TGTGCCAGCAGTGAATCCCCGGGACAGGGGCTTTATGGCTACACCTTC
CASSESPGQGLYGYTF
>TRBV2|NA|TRBJ2-1|NA
TGTGCCAGCAGCACCCCTAGGGAGCAGTTCTTC
CASSTPREQFF